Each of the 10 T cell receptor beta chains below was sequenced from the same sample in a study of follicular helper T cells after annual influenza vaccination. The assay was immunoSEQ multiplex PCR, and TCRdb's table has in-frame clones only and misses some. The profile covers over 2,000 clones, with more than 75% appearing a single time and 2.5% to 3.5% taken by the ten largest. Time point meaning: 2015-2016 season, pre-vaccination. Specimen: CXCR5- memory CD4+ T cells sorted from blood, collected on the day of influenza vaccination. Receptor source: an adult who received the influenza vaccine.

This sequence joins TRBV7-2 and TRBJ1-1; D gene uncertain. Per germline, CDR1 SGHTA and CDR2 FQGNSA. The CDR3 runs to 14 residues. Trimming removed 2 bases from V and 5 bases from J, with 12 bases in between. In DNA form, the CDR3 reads TGTGCCAGCAGCTTAAAGGGTCAAGGGACTGAAGCTTTCTTT. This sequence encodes CASSLKGQGTEAFF.

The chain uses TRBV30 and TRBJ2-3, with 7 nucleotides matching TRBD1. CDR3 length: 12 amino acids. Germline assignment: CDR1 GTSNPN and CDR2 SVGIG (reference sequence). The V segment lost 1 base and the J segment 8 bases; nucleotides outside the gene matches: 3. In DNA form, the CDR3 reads TGTGCCTGGAGTGCGAACAGGGGTACGCAGTATTTT. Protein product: CAWSANRGTQYF.

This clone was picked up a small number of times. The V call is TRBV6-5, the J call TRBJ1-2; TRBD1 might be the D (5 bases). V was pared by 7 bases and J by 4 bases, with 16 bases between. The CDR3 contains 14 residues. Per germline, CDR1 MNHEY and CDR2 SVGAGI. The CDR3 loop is CASTQPGLIYGYTF. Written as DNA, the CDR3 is TGTGCCAGCACCCAACCGGGGCTGATCTATGGCTACACCTTC.

As DNA, the CDR3 is TGTGCCAGCTCACCAGGGCAGAGCAATCAGCCCCAGCATTTT. Protein sequence: CASSPGQSNQPQHF. This chain uses TRBV18 with TRBJ1-5; unclear D gene. Trimming removed 2 bases at V and 1 base at J, with 6 bases between. The germline CDR1 and CDR2 sequences are KGHSH and LQKENI. This CDR3 has 14 residues.

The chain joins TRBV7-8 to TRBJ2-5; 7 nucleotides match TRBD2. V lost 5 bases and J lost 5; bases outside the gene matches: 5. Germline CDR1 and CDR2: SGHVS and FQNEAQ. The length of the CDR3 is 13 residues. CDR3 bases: TGTGCCAGCAGCCCGGGACTACGTGAGACCCAGTACTTC. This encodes CASSPGLRETQYF.

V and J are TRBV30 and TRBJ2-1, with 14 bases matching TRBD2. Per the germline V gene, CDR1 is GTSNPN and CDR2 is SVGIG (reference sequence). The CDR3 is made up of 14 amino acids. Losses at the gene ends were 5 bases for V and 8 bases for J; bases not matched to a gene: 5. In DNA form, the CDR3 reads TGTGCCTGGGCCCGACTAGCGGGGGGGCATGAGCAGTTCTTC. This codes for CAWARLAGGHEQFF.

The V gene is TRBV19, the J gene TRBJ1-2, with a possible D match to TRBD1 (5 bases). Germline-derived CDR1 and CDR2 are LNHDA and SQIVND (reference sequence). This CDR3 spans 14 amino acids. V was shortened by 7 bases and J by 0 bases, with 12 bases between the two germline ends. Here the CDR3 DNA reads TGTGCCAGTACCATACAGGCATCTAACTATGGCTACACCTTC. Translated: CASTIQASNYGYTF.

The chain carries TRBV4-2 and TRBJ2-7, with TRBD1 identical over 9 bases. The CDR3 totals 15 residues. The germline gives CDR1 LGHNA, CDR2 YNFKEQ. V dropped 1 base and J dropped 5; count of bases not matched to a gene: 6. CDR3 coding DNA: TGTGCCAGCAGCCAAGTAGGGGACAGGGCCAACGAGCAGTACTTC. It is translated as CASSQVGDRANEQYF.

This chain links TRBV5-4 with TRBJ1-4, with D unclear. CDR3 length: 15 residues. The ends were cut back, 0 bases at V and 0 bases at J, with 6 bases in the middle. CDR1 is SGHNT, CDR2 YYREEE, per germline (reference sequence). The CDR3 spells CASSLAGATNEKLFF. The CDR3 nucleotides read TGTGCCAGCAGCTTGGCCGGGGCAACTAATGAAAAACTGTTTTTT.

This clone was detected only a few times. CDR3 sequence (DNA): TGTGCCAGCAGGACCGACACCGGGGAGCTGTTTTTT. The encoded protein is CASRTDTGELFF. The chain has TRBV2 and TRBJ2-2; D is uncertain. V was pared by 6 bases and J by 3 bases, with 5 bases between. Germline values: CDR1 SNHLY, CDR2 FYNNEI. There are 12 residues in the CDR3.